This TCR beta chain appears in the sequencing data of a study of T-cell reconstitution after alpha-beta-depleted transplantation in children. This CDR3 is built from 16 residues. The V end lost 1 base, the J end lost 2 bases, and 16 bases lay between the germline ends. Germline CDR1 DFQATT, CDR2 SNEGSKA (reference sequence). Unique molecular identifiers were used in preparing the TCRbeta library. TCRdb independently ran MiXCR on the PCR reads; one entry per CDR3 protein. The repertoire has about 980,000 distinct CDR3 sequences, about 29% of them found once; the top ten carry about 28%. The TCR originated in a boy less than two years old who had a stem cell transplant for SCID, so the T cells may come from the graft donor. The genes are TRBV20-1 and TRBJ2-3; D may be TRBD2 (6 bases). The specimen was PBMCs, mostly from graft donor cells, collected 360 days after TCRalphabeta/CD19-depleted stem cell transplant. In nucleotides, the CDR3 is TGCAGTGCTAGAGTTACTGCGGGACTGATCACAGATACGCAGTATTTT. Translated, it gives CSARVTAGLITDTQYF.